The T cell receptor (beta chain) under discussion was sequenced for a study of control samples from healthy donors and cancer patients. The CDR3 covers 16 residues. V lost 7 bases and J 2 bases, leaving 19 bases between the germline ends. The germline V gene has CDR1 MNHNY and CDR2 SVGAGI (reference sequence). Assay: immunoSEQ multiplex PCR; the TCRdb copy retains only in-frame clones and omits some. Among some 79,000 clones listed, about 88% were seen once. The sequenced sample was blood. The receptor was derived from a woman aged 50 to 60 in good health. The chain combines TRBV6-6 with TRBJ2-3; a weak D match, TRBD2 (5 bases). The CDR3 region is CASTHTGSAITDTQYF. The DNA of the CDR3 is TGTGCCAGCACCCATACCGGTAGCGCTATCACAGATACGCAGTATTTT.